This TCR beta chain was retrieved from a study of CD8+ T cells in alopecia areata. Reverse transcribed after extraction, RNA yielded cDNA as the sequencing template. Clones were read by immunoSEQ multiplex PCR, and TCRdb kept only the in-frame ones, dropping some. The repertoire has approximately 100,000 clones, less than 50% of them found once; the top ten carry about 0.79%. The CDR3 runs to 14 residues. A few counts support this clone. The sequenced material came from CD4+ T cells sorted from blood. This clonotype originated in a human donor with alopecia areata. The chain combines TRBV21-1 with TRBJ2-7; the D call TRBD1 from the table was never checked on the DNA. TRBV21-1 constitutes a pseudogene. CDR3 protein: CASSLRQGPYEQYF. In DNA, the CDR3 is TGTGCCAGCAGCCTACGACAGGGCCCCTACGAGCAGTACTTC.